This TCR beta chain comes out of a study of identical twins. Study-level results: Among monozygotic twins, out-of-frame TCR alpha sharing exceeded what models predicted. Cord blood beta clonotypes present at high abundance carried fewer insertions; no such pattern appeared in memory repertoires.

Germline V gene sequence: CDR1 SNHLY, CDR2 FYNNEI. V lost 0 bases and J lost 2, with 11 bases in between. The CDR3 spans 15 residues. This clonotype was detected only a few times. Antigen specificity is unknown. TCRdb called the 5' RACE reads again in MiXCR, with one record for every CDR3 protein. The table includes about 720,000 distinct CDR3 sequences, around a sixth detected once. The same sample was also used in a study of T cells expressing NK-cell markers.

The sample consisted of PBMCs. The chain joins TRBV2 to TRBJ2-7; tentative D call: TRBD2 (6 bases). This TCR came from a woman aged 18-35 years in good health. The CDR3 nucleotides are TGTGCCAGCAGTGAAGCTTCTAGCGCGACCTACGAGCAGTACTTC. It translates to CASSEASSATYEQYF.